This record covers a single T cell receptor beta chain. The CDR3 end is not reached by the read, which stops 3 residues before it; the germline J gene fills it in. Libraries were prepared by immunoSEQ multiplex PCR; TCRdb keeps only in-frame clonotypes and omits some of them. The listing contains tens of thousands of clones. This record belongs to a study of T cells in women clearing cervical HPV infection. CDR1 is SGHRS and CDR2 is YFSETQ in the germline V gene. Unmatched junction bases numbered 10, after V lost 4 bases and J lost 7 bases. The CDR3 has 15 amino acids. The chain recombines TRBV5-1 with TRBJ2-2; 7 positions agree with TRBD1. The sequence derives from a woman aged 18 to 75 with a cervical HPV16 infection that either progressed to CIN3+ or cleared (not recorded which). The specimen was blood buffy coat. CDR3 in amino acids: CASSHDIGDSGELFF. CDR3 bases read: TGCGCCAGCAGCCACGACATAGGGGACAGCGGGGAG.